The T cell receptor (beta chain) described here comes from a study of blood T cell repertoires in COVID-19. Study summary: Samples taken during acute and convalescent COVID-19 were collected in the United States, Italy and Spain. The cDNA or gDNA used as material had been derived from T cells, B-cell-depleted T cells, or PBMCs.

In the original workflow: Nucleated cell counts were estimated from reference gene primer amplification. Sequenced by immunoSEQ multiplex PCR; TCRdb stores in-frame clones only, minus some. V and J calls and clone size are copied from that table; D and trimming were computed from the DNA. The table records about 26,000 clones, roughly 71% of them present only once. This CDR3 contains 16 residues. V lost 4 bases and J lost 6; bases outside the gene matches: 12. Germline CDR1 reads LNHDA; CDR2 reads SQIVND (reference sequence). The sample taken for sequencing was peripheral blood. The chain has TRBV19 and TRBJ1-5; 7 nucleotides align to TRBD1. The clonotype originates from an elderly man with active or convalescent COVID-19. CDR3 nucleotide sequence: TGTGCCAGTAGTACCCCCTGGGGACAGCAATTTCAGCCCCAGCATTTT. Its protein product is CASSTPWGQQFQPQHF.